This passage covers 18 T cell receptor beta chains from one sample sequenced in a study of PD-L1 blockade in urothelial cancer. Sequencing was performed with immunoSEQ multiplex PCR; in TCRdb, only in-frame clones are kept and a portion is missing. Among more than 70,000 clones, 85% to 90% were seen once, and the ten largest hold around 3.3%. The specimen comprised PBMCs, sampled around atezolizumab (anti-PD-L1) treatment. These receptors were collected from a man between 60 and 70 years old with urothelial cancer.

V and J are TRBV5-1 and TRBJ2-5, with a tentative D call TRBD1 (5 bases). This CDR3 contains 15 residues. The germline V gene encodes CDR1 SGHRS and CDR2 YFSETQ. The ends were cut back, 0 bases at V and 2 bases at J, with 11 bases in the middle. The CDR3 region is CASSLGVRQQETQYF. CDR3 nucleotide sequence: TGCGCCAGCAGCTTGGGTGTTAGACAGCAAGAGACCCAGTACTTC.

The chain couples TRBV5-6 to TRBJ1-1; D perhaps matches TRBD1 (6 bases). The CDR3 extends over 15 amino acids. Trimming removed 4 bases from V and 6 bases from J, with 19 bases in between. Germline V gene data show CDR1 as SGHDT and CDR2 as YYEEEE. This CDR3 is CASSPVGSRGSEAFF. The CDR3 DNA follows: TGTGCCAGCAGCCCGGTGGGCTCTAGGGGGTCTGAAGCTTTCTTT. The whole variable domain, remainder taken from reference TRBV5-6 and TRBJ1-1, is DAGVTQSPTHLIKTRGQQVTLRCSPKSGHDTVSWYQQALGQGPQFIFQYYEEEERQRGNFPDRFSGHQFPNYSSELNVNALLLGDSALYLCASSPVGSRGSEAFFGQGTRLTVV.

The gene calls are TRBV5-4 and TRBJ1-3; 9 positions match TRBD1. Germline CDR1 reads SGHNT; CDR2 reads YYREEE (reference sequence). V lost 0 bases to trimming and J lost 5 bases; unmatched junction nucleotides: 12. This CDR3 has 18 amino acids. The CDR3 is CASSLGGTGLSYRNTIYF. The CDR3 region has the DNA TGTGCCAGCAGCTTGGGTGGGACAGGGCTTTCGTACAGAAACACCATATATTTT.

The chain has TRBV6-1 and TRBJ2-7; D is perhaps TRBD1 (5 bases). V was shortened by 4 bases and J by 2 bases, with 18 bases between the two germline ends. Germline CDR1 is MNHNS and CDR2 is SASEGT. The CDR3 is 16 amino acids. Here the CDR3 DNA reads TGTGCCAGCAGTGGCGTCCAGGGCGCATCCCCCTACGAGCAGTACTTC. Amino acids: CASSGVQGASPYEQYF.

This clone was seen a single time. The chain uses TRBV28 and TRBJ1-1; D is possibly TRBD1 (5 bases). Germline V lookup: CDR1 MDHEN, CDR2 SYDVKM. Trimming took off 9 bases at V and 1 base at J, with 24 bases between the two ends. The CDR3 runs to 17 residues. Here the CDR3 DNA reads TGTGCCAGTCGAAACACTTGGGGCTCGTTGCAGAACACTGAAGCTTTCTTT. This encodes CASRNTWGSLQNTEAFF. Using reference TRBV28 and TRBJ1-1 for the parts outside the CDR3, the full variable domain is DVKVTQSSRYLVKRTGEKVFLECVQDMDHENMFWYRQDPGLGLRLIYFSYDVKMKEKGDIPEGYSVSREKKERFSLILESASTNQTSMYLCASRNTWGSLQNTEAFFGQGTRLTVV.

V usage is TRBV27 and J usage is TRBJ2-1; 8 bases line up with TRBD2. Germline trimming cut 2 bases from V and 8 bases from J; bases unmatched to any gene: 2. CDR1 MNHEY and CDR2 SMNVEV come from the germline V gene (reference sequence). The CDR3 runs to 13 residues. This CDR3 reads CASSLSGSHEQFF. CDR3 coding DNA: TGTGCCAGCAGTTTAAGCGGGAGTCATGAGCAGTTCTTC.

For this clone: A junction boundary mismatches the germline segment, possibly from a read error. The chain couples TRBV6-5 to TRBJ2-7; a weak D match, TRBD2 (6 bases). The CDR3 contains 13 residues. The germline V gene has CDR1 MNHEY and CDR2 SVGAGI. CDR3 coding DNA: TGTGCCAGCAGTTACTCGAGCGGAGGGCATCCCCTCTTC. As protein: CASSYSSGGHPLF.

The chain combines TRBV6-1 with TRBJ1-4; D is possibly TRBD1 (5 bases). This CDR3 is 15 amino acids long. The germline gives CDR1 MNHNS, CDR2 SASEGT. The V and J ends lost 6 bases and 2 bases respectively, with 13 bases between them. The CDR3 DNA reads TGTGCCAGCAGCTCCGTTGGGGCGACTAATGAAAAACTGTTTTTT. Its translation is CASSSVGATNEKLFF.

V usage is TRBV7-2 and J usage is TRBJ1-3, with TRBD1 identical over 10 bases. V shed 7 bases, J shed 2 bases, and the junction held 11 bases outside the gene matches. Germline CDR1 is SGHTA and CDR2 is FQGNSA. The CDR3 covers 17 residues. This CDR3 reads CASNTAYGTGAGNTIYF. The CDR3 region has the DNA TGTGCCAGCAACACTGCATACGGGACAGGGGCTGGAAACACCATATATTTT.

The chain employs TRBV9 and TRBJ1-2, with TRBD1 identical over 8 bases. Unmatched junction bases numbered 11, after V lost 0 bases and J lost 4 bases. The CDR3 loop spans 17 amino acids. CDR1 and CDR2 (germline): SGDLS, YYNGEE. The CDR3 sequence: CASSVVPCRGRLYGYTF. In DNA form, the CDR3 reads TGTGCCAGCAGCGTAGTCCCCTGCAGGGGGCGCCTCTATGGCTACACCTTC.

The chain carries TRBV6-4 and TRBJ1-1; TRBD1 might be the D (6 bases). This CDR3 has 13 amino acids. The germline CDR1 and CDR2 sequences are MRHNA and SNTAGT. The germline V and J ends were trimmed by 6 bases and 11 bases, with 19 bases remaining between them. CDR3 nucleotide sequence: TGTGCCAGCAGCAAACAGGGTTTCATTTGCGCTTTCTTT. Translated, it gives CASSKQGFICAFF.

This chain uses TRBV6-5 with TRBJ1-2, with a tentative D call TRBD1 (5 bases). V was cut by 6 bases and J by 3 bases, with 11 bases left in between. The V gene's germline CDR1 is MNHEY and CDR2 SVGAGI. CDR3 size: 13 residues. CDR3 sequence (DNA): TGTGCCAGCAGCCGCGACAGCTACTATGGCTACACCTTC. Its protein product is CASSRDSYYGYTF.

The chain couples TRBV18 to TRBJ1-1; 8 nucleotides match TRBD1. CDR3 length: 15 residues. V lost 2 bases and J lost 1; bases outside the gene matches: 3. Germline-derived CDR1 and CDR2 are KGHSH and LQKENI. The CDR3: CASSPVGQGNTEAFF. The DNA for the CDR3 is TGTGCCAGCTCACCAGTTGGACAGGGGAACACTGAAGCTTTCTTT.

This clone showed up just a few times. The rearrangement joins TRBV7-6 to TRBJ1-6, with a tentative D call TRBD1 (5 bases). V was pared by 5 bases and J by 7 bases, with 15 bases between. Germline CDR1 reads SGHVS; CDR2 reads FNYEAQ. The CDR3 sequence is 15 residues long. The CDR3 is CASSPRGRVNSPLHF. The CDR3 DNA sequence: TGTGCCAGCAGCCCACGGGGGAGGGTAAATTCACCCCTCCACTTT. Supplemented by reference TRBV7-6 and TRBJ1-6, the full variable domain reads GAGVSQSPRYKVTKRGQDVALRCDPISGHVSLYWYRQALGQGPEFLTYFNYEAQQDKSGLPNDRFSAERPEGSISTLTIQRTEQRDSAMYRCASSPRGRVNSPLHFGNGTRLTVT.

The chain links TRBV5-5 to TRBJ2-3, with 7 positions matching TRBD1. Per germline, CDR1 SGHKS and CDR2 YYEKEE (reference sequence). The V gene end was trimmed by 2 bases and the J gene end by 2 bases; junction bases not matched to a gene: 8. CDR3 size: 16 residues. CDR3 bases: TGTGCCAGCAGCTTACATGGGGACAGAAACACAGATACGCAGTATTTT. It is translated as CASSLHGDRNTDTQYF.

The genes are TRBV20-1 and TRBJ1-1; the D is unclear. This CDR3 has 10 residues. Trimming took 6 bases from V and 6 from J, leaving 8 bases between them. Germline V lookup: CDR1 DFQATT, CDR2 SNEGSKA (reference sequence). CDR3 residues: CSARLAEAFF. The DNA for the CDR3 is TGCAGTGCCAGGTTAGCTGAAGCTTTCTTT.

This chain links TRBV4-1 with TRBJ1-2; D is perhaps TRBD1 (5 bases). Germline V lookup: CDR1 MGHRA, CDR2 YSYEKL. The ends were cut back, 1 base at V and 6 bases at J, with 15 bases in the middle. This CDR3 is 15 amino acids long. CDR3 DNA sequence: TGCGCCAGCAGCCAAGTGCCGGCAGGGCTTGATGGCTACACCTTC. Its translation: CASSQVPAGLDGYTF.

The genes are TRBV27 and TRBJ2-3; D is uncertain. Trimming took 6 bases from V and 0 from J, leaving 10 bases between them. Germline V gene data show CDR1 as MNHEY and CDR2 as SMNVEV (reference sequence). The CDR3 consists of 14 residues. In DNA form, the CDR3 reads TGTGCCAGCAGCGGTATTCCAAGCACAGATACGCAGTATTTT. Translation gives CASSGIPSTDTQYF.